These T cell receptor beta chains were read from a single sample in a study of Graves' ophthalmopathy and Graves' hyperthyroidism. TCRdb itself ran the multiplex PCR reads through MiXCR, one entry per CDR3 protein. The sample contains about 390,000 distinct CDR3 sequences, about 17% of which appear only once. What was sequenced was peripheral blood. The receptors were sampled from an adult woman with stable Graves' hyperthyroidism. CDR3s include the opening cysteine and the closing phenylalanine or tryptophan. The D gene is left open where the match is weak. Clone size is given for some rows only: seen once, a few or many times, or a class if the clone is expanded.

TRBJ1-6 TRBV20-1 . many TGCAGTGCTATCCCCGCCCGTAATTCACCCCTCCACTTT CSAIPARNSPLHF
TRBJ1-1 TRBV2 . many TGTGCCAGCAGTGAAGAGACAGGCAACACTGAAGCTTTCTTT CASSEETGNTEAFF
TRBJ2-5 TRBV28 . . TGTGCCAGCAGTCCCTCAAGGATCCAAGAGACCCAGTACTTC CASSPSRIQETQYF
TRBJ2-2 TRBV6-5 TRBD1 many TGTGCCAGCAGTTATGGACAGGGGGCGCTTTTAGCCGGGGAGCTGTTTTTT CASSYGQGALLAGELFF
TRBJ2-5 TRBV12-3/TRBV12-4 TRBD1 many TGTGCCAGCACCTCCGGGACAGGGGAGACCCAGTACTTC CASTSGTGETQYF
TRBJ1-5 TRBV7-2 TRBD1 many TGTGCCAGCAGCCGTATGGGACAGAACAATCAGCCCCAGCATTTT CASSRMGQNNQPQHF
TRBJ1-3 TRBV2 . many TGTGCCACCTCGCGCTCTGGAAACACCATATATTTT CATSRSGNTIYF
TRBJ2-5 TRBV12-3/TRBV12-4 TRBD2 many TGTGCCAGCAGTTTGGGACTAGCGGGAGAGGCGAAGACCCAGTACTTC CASSLGLAGEAKTQYF
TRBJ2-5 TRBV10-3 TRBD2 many TGTGCCATCAGTGACCCCGGGACTAGCGGTGGGGAGACCCAGTACTTC CAISDPGTSGGETQYF
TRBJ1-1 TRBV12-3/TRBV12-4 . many TGTGCCAGCAGTTTTAGGTTGAACACTGAAGCTTTCTTT CASSFRLNTEAFF
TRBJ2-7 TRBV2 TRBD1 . TGTGCCAGCAGCGATGGGACAGTTGCTTCCTACGAGCAGTACTTC CASSDGTVASYEQYF
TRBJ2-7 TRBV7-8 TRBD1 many TGTGCCAGCAGCTGGGACAGTACCTACGAGCAGTACTTC CASSWDSTYEQYF
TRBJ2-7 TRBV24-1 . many TGTGCCACCAGTGATTTGACAGACGAGCAGTACTTC CATSDLTDEQYF
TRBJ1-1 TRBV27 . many TGTGCCAGCAGTAAGTACAGGGAGAACACTGAAGCTTTCTTT CASSKYRENTEAFF
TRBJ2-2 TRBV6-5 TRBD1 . TGTGCCAGCAGTTACTCGAGACAGGGGAGCTGGACCGGGGAGCTGTTTTTT CASSYSRQGSWTGELFF
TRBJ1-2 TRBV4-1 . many TGCGCCAGCAGCCAAGATATAGTAGTCCGGTTCTCCAATAACTATGGCTACACCTTC CASSQDIVVRFSNNYGYTF
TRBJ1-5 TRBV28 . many TGTGCCAGCAGTTTGACAGTACATGATCAGCCCCAGCATTTT CASSLTVHDQPQHF
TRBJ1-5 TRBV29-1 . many TGCAGCGTTGGCGGCACAGGGTTGGATCAGCCCCAGCATTTT CSVGGTGLDQPQHF